The 13 T cell receptor beta chains given below trace back to one sample, sequenced in a study of CD8 T cells in Susac syndrome. An input of about 0.5 to 1 ug of RNA was subjected to reverse transcription using random hexamers. One entry per CDR3 protein, called by TCRdb with MiXCR from the immunoSEQ multiplex PCR reads. The sample carries around 160,000 distinct CDR3 sequences, 93% recorded once. Sequenced input: CD4+ T cells from PBMCs. These receptors all stem from a human donor in good health.

The chain combines TRBV3-1 with TRBJ1-1, with D unclear. Germline V gene data show CDR1 as LGHDT and CDR2 as YNNKEL (reference sequence). The ends were cut back, 5 bases at V and 3 bases at J, with 13 bases in the middle. The length of the CDR3 is 14 residues. DNA of the CDR3: TGTGCCAGCAGCTTTCCGGAGCGGCACACTGAAGCTTTCTTT. The encoded protein is CASSFPERHTEAFF.

The gene calls are TRBV20-1 and TRBJ1-1, with D possibly matching TRBD1 (6 bases). V dropped 6 bases and J dropped 0 bases, with 14 bases sitting between them. The CDR3 sequence is 14 residues long. Germline V gene data show CDR1 as DFQATT and CDR2 as SNEGSKA (reference sequence). DNA of the CDR3: TGCAGTGCAGTAAAGACAGGCATGAACACTGAAGCTTTCTTT. This translates into CSAVKTGMNTEAFF.

The V gene is TRBV7-2, the J gene TRBJ1-6, with D possibly matching TRBD1 (5 bases). From germline, CDR1 is SGHTA and CDR2 FQGNSA. V was trimmed by 8 bases and J by 10 bases, leaving 21 bases between them. The CDR3 sequence is 15 residues long. CDR3 region: CASGDRKQAMSPLHF. The CDR3 nucleotides are TGTGCCAGCGGCGACCGCAAACAGGCTATGTCACCCCTCCACTTT. Full variable domain (missing parts from reference TRBV7-2 and TRBJ1-6): GAGVSQSPSNKVTEKGKDVELRCDPISGHTALYWYRQSLGQGLEFLIYFQGNSAPDKSGLPSDRFSAERTGGSVSTLTIQRTQQEDSAVYLCASGDRKQAMSPLHFGNGTRLTVT.

The chain has TRBV5-1 and TRBJ2-7; D possibly corresponds to TRBD2 (5 bases). Germline loops: CDR1 SGHRS, CDR2 YFSETQ. Between the trimmed V and J ends, which lost 0 bases and 3 bases, there was a span of 10 bases. CDR3 length equals 14 residues. CDR3 sequence (DNA): TGCGCCAGCAGCTTGGGACACGGGAACTACGAGCAGTACTTC. Residues: CASSLGHGNYEQYF.

The chain couples TRBV4-2 to TRBJ1-5; D is perhaps TRBD1 (5 bases). Looked up from germline, CDR1 is LGHNA and CDR2 is YNFKEQ. The V end was cut by 1 base, the J end by 4 bases, with 14 bases between. The CDR3 is made up of 16 amino acids. In nucleotides, the CDR3 is TGTGCCAGCAGCCAAGCGCCGAGGGACGGAAATCAGCCCCAGCATTTT. This sequence encodes CASSQAPRDGNQPQHF.

The rearrangement links TRBV21-1 to TRBJ2-7; the table assigns TRBD1, which was not confirmed against the DNA. TRBV21-1 is designated a pseudogene. This CDR3 region has 15 residues. CDR3 sequence reads: CASSTRERCPYEQYF. The CDR3 bases are TGTGCCAGCAGCACCCGGGAACGGTGCCCATACGAGCAGTACTTC.

The rearrangement links TRBV29-1 to TRBJ1-3; D call uncertain. Germline loops: CDR1 SQVTM, CDR2 ANQGSEA. V was trimmed by 6 bases and J by 0 bases, leaving 6 bases between them. The CDR3 spans 12 residues. The CDR3 DNA is TGCAGCGTGGCCATCTCTGGAAACACCATATATTTT. Translating gives CSVAISGNTIYF.

V is TRBV7-2 and J is TRBJ1-1; 9 bases align to TRBD1. The length of the CDR3 is 16 residues. The junction had 8 bases not matched to a gene; V was cut back by 5 bases and J by 1 base. Germline V gene lookup returns CDR1 SGHTA and CDR2 FQGNSA. The CDR3 sequence: CASSPRGTGKNTEAFF. CDR3 nucleotide sequence: TGTGCCAGCAGCCCCCGGGGGACAGGGAAGAACACTGAAGCTTTCTTT.

V gene TRBV25-1 combines with J gene TRBJ1-1, with D tentatively TRBD1 (5 bases). The V end lost 0 bases, the J end lost 6 bases, and 11 bases lay between the germline ends. The CDR3 extends over 14 amino acids. Germline values: CDR1 MGHDK, CDR2 SYGVNS. The CDR3 protein is CASSEYGGRAEAFF. The CDR3 DNA follows: TGTGCCAGCAGTGAATACGGGGGACGGGCTGAAGCTTTCTTT.

The chain links TRBV2 to TRBJ2-5, with 10 bases lining up with TRBD2. This CDR3 has 15 residues. V shed 6 bases, J shed 2 bases, and the junction held 6 bases outside the gene matches. Germline V lookup: CDR1 SNHLY, CDR2 FYNNEI. This CDR3 is CASSGPSGGQETQYF. CDR3 nucleotides: TGTGCCAGCAGCGGGCCTAGCGGGGGTCAAGAGACCCAGTACTTC.

The chain carries TRBV25-1 and TRBJ1-2, with a weak D call TRBD1 (6 bases). Germline assignment: CDR1 MGHDK and CDR2 SYGVNS. The ends were cut back, 4 bases at V and 7 bases at J, with 13 bases in the middle. This CDR3 region has 13 residues. The CDR3 coding sequence is TGTGCCAGCAGTGTTCCAGGGGCCGGTGGCTACACCTTC. Residues: CASSVPGAGGYTF.

The J gene is TRBJ1-1, the V gene TRBV5-1, with 8 nucleotides matching TRBD1. J lost 1 base, V lost 4 bases, and 12 bases had no gene match. There are 17 residues in the CDR3. Germline V gene lookup returns CDR1 SGHRS and CDR2 YFSETQ. The CDR3 loop is CASSGTQGVAPNTEAFF. The DNA for the CDR3 is TGCGCCAGCAGCGGTACACAGGGGGTGGCCCCGAACACTGAAGCTTTCTTT. Full variable domain (missing parts from reference TRBV5-1 and TRBJ1-1): KAGVTQTPRYLIKTRGQQVTLSCSPISGHRSVSWYQQTPGQGLQFLFEYFSETQRNKGNFPGRFSGRQFSNSRSEMNVSTLELGDSALYLCASSGTQGVAPNTEAFFGQGTRLTVV.

This clonotype appeared a single time. The gene calls are TRBV20-1 and TRBJ2-1; perhaps TRBD2 as D (5 bases). CDR1 is DFQATT and CDR2 is SNEGSKA in the germline V gene (reference sequence). The CDR3 runs 15 residues. V shed 0 bases and J shed 1 base, with 10 bases lying between them. The CDR3 reads CSARDASRSYNEQFF. In DNA, the CDR3 is TGCAGTGCTAGAGATGCTAGCAGGTCCTACAATGAGCAGTTCTTC.